This entry describes one T cell receptor beta chain. The sample holds other DNA sequences that translate to the same CDR3. The germline V gene encodes CDR1 SEHNR and CDR2 FQNEAQ (reference sequence). The ends lost 5 bases at V and 3 bases at J; junction bases unmatched: 4. This CDR3 is 15 amino acids long. The data were taken from a study of shared clonotypes between healthy human individuals. It was on ten immunoSEQ deep assay plates that unsorted PBMC DNA was sequenced. Data came from immunoSEQ multiplex PCR; TCRdb stores just in-frame clones and leaves some out. The sample has fewer than 550,000 clones, roughly 79% seen once.

Specimen: PBMCs. The J gene is TRBJ2-3, the V gene TRBV7-9; 11 nucleotides align to TRBD2. The clonotype originates from a woman aged 40 to 50 in good health. Some clones in this sample may be carry-over from other donors' samples. The CDR3: CASSLGLAETDTQYF. In nucleotides, the CDR3 is TGTGCCAGCAGCCTGGGACTAGCGGAAACAGATACGCAGTATTTT.